This note documents a single T cell receptor beta chain sequence. Execution of the assay was at deep level. Original analysis: Filtering of immunoSEQ junctional sequences could not match full-length read filtering. Some clones are missing from TCRdb's copy, which holds only in-frame ones; the method was immunoSEQ multiplex PCR. That table supplies the V and J calls and clone size; D and trimming were determined from the DNA. The table lists fewer than 700,000 clones, roughly four fifths of them singletons, with approximately 12% in the top ten. The data belong to a study of shared clonotypes between healthy human individuals. Donors, without exception, were Caucasian adults residing in Nashville, Tennessee. Germline trimming cut 3 bases from V and 7 bases from J; bases unmatched to any gene: 6. This CDR3 comprises 15 residues. Looked up from germline, CDR1 is WNHNN and CDR2 is SYGVQD (reference sequence).

This TCR came from a woman aged 40 to 50 in good health. Some clones in this sample may be carry-over from other donors' samples. Sequencing was done on a sample of PBMCs. This chain links TRBV10-1 with TRBJ2-2; 9 positions match TRBD2. The CDR3 sequence is CASSDSGRWGGELFF. As DNA, the CDR3 is TGCGCCAGCAGTGATAGCGGGAGATGGGGCGGGGAGCTGTTTTTT.